This T cell receptor (beta chain) was captured by sequencing in a study of neoadjuvant anti-PD-1 for oral cavity cancer. The repertoire was sequenced with immunoSEQ multiplex PCR; TCRdb's copy has only in-frame clones and lacks some. The data hold 15,000 to 20,000 clones, with about 72% observed a single time. The patients had HPV-negative, locally advanced oral cavity squamous cell carcinoma. Germline loops: CDR1 SGDLS, CDR2 YYNGEE. The CDR3 sequence is 15 residues long. V was pared by 3 bases and J by 4 bases, with 13 bases between. The V call is TRBV9, the J call TRBJ2-2; D unclear. Specimen: PBMCs, collected before nivolumab (anti-PD-1) treatment. The receptor was isolated from a person aged 40-85 years with oral cavity squamous cell carcinoma. The CDR3 protein is CASSDLRSITGELFF. CDR3 coding DNA: TGTGCCAGCAGCGACCTAAGGTCGATCACCGGGGAGCTGTTTTTT.